This entry concerns a single T cell receptor (beta chain). Assay used: immunoSEQ multiplex PCR; TCRdb lists only in-frame clones, some missing. The table lists 200,000 to 300,000 clones, about 87% of them singletons, with 0.95% to 1.5% in the top ten. Germline CDR1 is LNHDA and CDR2 is SQIVND (reference sequence). V was clipped by 3 bases and J by 7 bases; unmatched bases: 10. There are 16 residues in the CDR3. The entry originates in a study of blood T cell repertoires in COVID-19. Background on the study: Samples came from the United States, Italy and Spain, spanning acute and convalescent COVID-19. Sample material is recorded as cDNA or gDNA derived from T cells, B-cell-depleted T cells, or PBMCs.

Cohorts were based on clinical histories the participants reported. V and J are TRBV19 and TRBJ2-3, with 10 bases aligning to TRBD2. Specimen: PBMCs or T cells enriched from blood (not recorded which). The source is a woman between 35 and 50 years old with acute COVID-19. Here the CDR3 reads CASSIWGAGGPHTQYF. Here the CDR3 DNA reads TGTGCCAGTAGTATTTGGGGAGCGGGAGGGCCTCATACGCAGTATTTT.